Sequencing of this TCR beta chain was carried out in a study of blood T cell repertoires in COVID-19. At the level of the study: Specimens from acute and convalescent COVID-19 originated in the United States, Italy and Spain. PBMCs, B-cell-depleted T cells, or T cells were the source of the cDNA or gDNA that made up the material.

The V segment lost 0 bases and the J segment 6 bases; nucleotides outside the gene matches: 0. The length of the CDR3 is 13 residues. Per germline, CDR1 SGHRS and CDR2 YFSETQ. Worth noting for this clone: Other DNA sequences of this sample code for an identical CDR3.

Original handling: Reference gene primer amplification in the assay estimated nucleated cell counts. TCRdb's copy holds only in-frame clones and misses some; the assay was immunoSEQ multiplex PCR. The V and J calls and clone size come from that table; D and trimming were worked out from the DNA. The sample shows hundreds of thousands of clones, about 85% of them seen only once. The specimen sequenced was peripheral blood. This clonotype originated in a man in his forties or fifties with acute or convalescent COVID-19. The rearrangement links TRBV5-1 to TRBJ2-1; 7 bases line up with TRBD1. This CDR3 is CASSLGQGNEQFF. In DNA, the CDR3 is TGCGCCAGCAGCTTGGGACAGGGCAATGAGCAGTTCTTC. The whole variable domain, filled in from reference TRBV5-1 and TRBJ2-1, reads KAGVTQTPRYLIKTRGQQVTLSCSPISGHRSVSWYQQTPGQGLQFLFEYFSETQRNKGNFPGRFSGRQFSNSRSEMNVSTLELGDSALYLCASSLGQGNEQFFGPGTRLTVL.